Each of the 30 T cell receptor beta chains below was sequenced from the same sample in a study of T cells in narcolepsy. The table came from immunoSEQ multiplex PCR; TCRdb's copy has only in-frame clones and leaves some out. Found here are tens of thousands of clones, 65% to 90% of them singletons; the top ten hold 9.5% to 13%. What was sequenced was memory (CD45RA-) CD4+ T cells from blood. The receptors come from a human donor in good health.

The CDR3 region is CASSFSSGMDTQYF. The CDR3 DNA follows: TGTGCCAGCAGTTTTAGCTCTGGCATGGATACGCAGTATTTT. The chain joins TRBV28 to TRBJ2-3; no reliable D call. Deletions cut 3 bases from V and 6 bases from J, with 13 bases between. The CDR3 covers 14 residues. Per the germline V gene, CDR1 is MDHEN and CDR2 is SYDVKM.

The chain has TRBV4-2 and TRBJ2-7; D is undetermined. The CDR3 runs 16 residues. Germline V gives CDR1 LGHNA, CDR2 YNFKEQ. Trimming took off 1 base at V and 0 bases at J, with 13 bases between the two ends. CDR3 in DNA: TGTGCCAGCAGCCAAGTGACGGAACGGAGCTCCTACGAGCAGTACTTC. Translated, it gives CASSQVTERSSYEQYF.

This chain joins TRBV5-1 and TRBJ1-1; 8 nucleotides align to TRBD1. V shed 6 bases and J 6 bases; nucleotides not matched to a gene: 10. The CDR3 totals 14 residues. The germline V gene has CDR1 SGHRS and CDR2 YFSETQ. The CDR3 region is CASTMGQGASEAFF. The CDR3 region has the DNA TGCGCCAGCACCATGGGGCAGGGGGCCTCTGAAGCTTTCTTT. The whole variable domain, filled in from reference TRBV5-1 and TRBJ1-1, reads KAGVTQTPRYLIKTRGQQVTLSCSPISGHRSVSWYQQTPGQGLQFLFEYFSETQRNKGNFPGRFSGRQFSNSRSEMNVSTLELGDSALYLCASTMGQGASEAFFGQGTRLTVV.

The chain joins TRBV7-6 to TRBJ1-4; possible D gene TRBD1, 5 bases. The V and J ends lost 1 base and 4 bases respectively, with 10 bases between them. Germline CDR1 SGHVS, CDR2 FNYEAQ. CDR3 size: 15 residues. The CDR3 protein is CASSLGSGLNEKLFF. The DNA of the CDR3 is TGTGCCAGCAGCTTAGGATCAGGGCTTAATGAAAAACTGTTTTTT. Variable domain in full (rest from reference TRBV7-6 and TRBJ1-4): GAGVSQSPRYKVTKRGQDVALRCDPISGHVSLYWYRQALGQGPEFLTYFNYEAQQDKSGLPNDRFSAERPEGSISTLTIQRTEQRDSAMYRCASSLGSGLNEKLFFGSGTQLSVL.

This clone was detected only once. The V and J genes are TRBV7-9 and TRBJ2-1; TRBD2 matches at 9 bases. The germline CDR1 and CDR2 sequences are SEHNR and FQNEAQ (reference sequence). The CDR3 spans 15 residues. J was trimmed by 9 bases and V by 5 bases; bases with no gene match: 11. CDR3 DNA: TGTGCCAGCAGCCCAATAGCGGGGGAGGGACCTGAGCAGTTCTTC. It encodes CASSPIAGEGPEQFF.

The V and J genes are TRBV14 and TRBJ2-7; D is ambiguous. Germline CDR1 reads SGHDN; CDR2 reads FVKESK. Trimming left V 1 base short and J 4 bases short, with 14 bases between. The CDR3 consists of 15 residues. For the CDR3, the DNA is TGTGCCAGCAGCCAAGTGGGTGGTTACGCTTACGAGCAGTACTTC. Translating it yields CASSQVGGYAYEQYF.

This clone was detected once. The CDR3 region has the DNA TGTGCCAGCAGCCCTACTAGCGGGGGGAGGAATGAGCAGTTCTTC. It encodes CASSPTSGGRNEQFF. This chain joins TRBV11-3 and TRBJ2-1; 12 bases map to TRBD2. The germline V gene encodes CDR1 SGHNT and CDR2 YENEEA. The length of the CDR3 is 15 residues. With V trimmed by 5 bases and J by 7 bases, 6 bases remained unmatched.

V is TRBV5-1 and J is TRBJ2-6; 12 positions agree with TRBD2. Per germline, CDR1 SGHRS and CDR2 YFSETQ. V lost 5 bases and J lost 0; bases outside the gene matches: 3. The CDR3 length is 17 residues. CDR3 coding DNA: TGCGCCAGCAGTCGGACTAGCGGGGACTCTGGGGCCAACGTCCTGACTTTC. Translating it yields CASSRTSGDSGANVLTF.

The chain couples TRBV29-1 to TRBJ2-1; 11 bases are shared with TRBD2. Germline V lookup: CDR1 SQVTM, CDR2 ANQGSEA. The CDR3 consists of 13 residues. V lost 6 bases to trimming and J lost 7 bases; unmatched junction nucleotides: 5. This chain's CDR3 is CSVLTSGTNEQFF. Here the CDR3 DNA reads TGCAGCGTCCTGACTAGCGGGACAAATGAGCAGTTCTTC.

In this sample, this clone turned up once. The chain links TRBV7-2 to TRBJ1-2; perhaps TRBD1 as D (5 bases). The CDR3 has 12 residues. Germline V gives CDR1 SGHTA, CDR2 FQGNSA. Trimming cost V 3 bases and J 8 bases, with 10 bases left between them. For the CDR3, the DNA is TGTGCCAGCAGCTTCGCCAGGGACGGCTACACCTTC. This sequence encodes CASSFARDGYTF.

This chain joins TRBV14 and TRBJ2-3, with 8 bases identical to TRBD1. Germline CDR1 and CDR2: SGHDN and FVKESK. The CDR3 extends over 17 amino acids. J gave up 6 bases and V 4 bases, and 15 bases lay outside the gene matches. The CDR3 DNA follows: TGTGCCAGCAGCCGACTTGCCCAGGGGGCTTCCTCCGATACGCAGTATTTT. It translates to CASSRLAQGASSDTQYF.

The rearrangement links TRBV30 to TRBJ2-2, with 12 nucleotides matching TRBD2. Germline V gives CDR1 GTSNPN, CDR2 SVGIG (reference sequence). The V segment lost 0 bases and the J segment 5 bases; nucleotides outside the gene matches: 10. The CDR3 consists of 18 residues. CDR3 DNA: TGTGCCTGGAGTGTACAGTCTAGCGGGAGGGCCGGGACCGGGGAGCTGTTTTTT. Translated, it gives CAWSVQSSGRAGTGELFF. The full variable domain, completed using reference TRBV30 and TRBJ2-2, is SQTIHQWPATLVQPVGSPLSLECTVEGTSNPNLYWYRQAAGRGLQLLFYSVGIGQISSEVPQNLSASRPQDRQFILSSKKLLLSDSGFYLCAWSVQSSGRAGTGELFFGEGSRLTVL.

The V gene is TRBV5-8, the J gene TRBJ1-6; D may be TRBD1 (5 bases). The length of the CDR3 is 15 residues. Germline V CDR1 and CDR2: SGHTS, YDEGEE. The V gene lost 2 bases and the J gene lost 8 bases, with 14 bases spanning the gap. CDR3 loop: CASSFLGPRDSPLHF. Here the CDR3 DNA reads TGTGCCAGCAGCTTTTTGGGGCCTCGGGATTCACCCCTCCACTTT.

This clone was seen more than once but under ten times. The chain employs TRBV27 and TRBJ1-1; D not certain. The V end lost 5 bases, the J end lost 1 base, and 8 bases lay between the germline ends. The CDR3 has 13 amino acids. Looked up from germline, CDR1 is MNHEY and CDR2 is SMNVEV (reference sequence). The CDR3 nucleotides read TGTGCCAGCAGTCATGGAGAGAACACTGAAGCTTTCTTT. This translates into CASSHGENTEAFF.

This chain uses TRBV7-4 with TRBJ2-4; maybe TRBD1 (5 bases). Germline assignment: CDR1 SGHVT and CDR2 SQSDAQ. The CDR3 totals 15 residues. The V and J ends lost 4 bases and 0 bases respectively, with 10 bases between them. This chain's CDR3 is CASSSDSLAKNIQYF. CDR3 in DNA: TGTGCCAGCAGCTCCGACAGTCTAGCCAAAAACATTCAGTACTTC.

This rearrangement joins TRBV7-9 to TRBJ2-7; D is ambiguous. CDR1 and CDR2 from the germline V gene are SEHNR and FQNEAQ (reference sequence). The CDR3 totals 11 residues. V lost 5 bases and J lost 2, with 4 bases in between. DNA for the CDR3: TGTGCCAGCAGCCGCACCTACGAGCAGTACTTC. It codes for CASSRTYEQYF.

CDR3 amino acids: CASSQGTTEQFF. The CDR3 DNA follows: TGCGCCAGCAGCCAAGGGACTACCGAGCAGTTCTTC. The V call is TRBV4-1, the J call TRBJ2-1; perhaps TRBD2 as D (6 bases). The germline V gene encodes CDR1 MGHRA and CDR2 YSYEKL. The V and J ends lost 1 base and 10 bases respectively, with 8 bases between them. The CDR3 covers 12 residues.

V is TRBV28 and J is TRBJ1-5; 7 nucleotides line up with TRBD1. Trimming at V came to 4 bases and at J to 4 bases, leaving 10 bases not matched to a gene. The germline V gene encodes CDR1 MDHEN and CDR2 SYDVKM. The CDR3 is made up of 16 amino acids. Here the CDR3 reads CASSSPGQFSNQPQHF. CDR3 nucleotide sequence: TGTGCCAGCAGTTCGCCGGGACAGTTTTCAAATCAGCCCCAGCATTTT. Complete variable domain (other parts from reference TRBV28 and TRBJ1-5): DVKVTQSSRYLVKRTGEKVFLECVQDMDHENMFWYRQDPGLGLRLIYFSYDVKMKEKGDIPEGYSVSREKKERFSLILESASTNQTSMYLCASSSPGQFSNQPQHFGDGTRLSIL.

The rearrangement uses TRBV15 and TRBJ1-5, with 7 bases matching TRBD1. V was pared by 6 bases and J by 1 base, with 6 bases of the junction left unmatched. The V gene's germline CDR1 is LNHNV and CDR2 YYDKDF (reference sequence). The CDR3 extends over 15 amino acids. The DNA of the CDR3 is TGTGCCACCAGTAGGGACAGCCGAAGCAATCAGCCCCAGCATTTT. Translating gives CATSRDSRSNQPQHF.

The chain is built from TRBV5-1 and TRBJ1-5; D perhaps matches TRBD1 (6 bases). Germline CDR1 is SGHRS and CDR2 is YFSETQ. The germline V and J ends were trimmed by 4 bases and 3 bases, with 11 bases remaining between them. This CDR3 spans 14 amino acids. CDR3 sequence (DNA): TGCGCCAGCAGCCCGTCAGGGGTCAATCAGCCCCAGCATTTT. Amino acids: CASSPSGVNQPQHF.

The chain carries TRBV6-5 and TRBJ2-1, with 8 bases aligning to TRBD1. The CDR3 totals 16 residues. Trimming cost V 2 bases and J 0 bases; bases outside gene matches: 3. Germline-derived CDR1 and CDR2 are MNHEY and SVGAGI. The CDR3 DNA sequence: TGTGCCAGCAGTTACAAAACAGGGGGCTCCTACAATGAGCAGTTCTTC. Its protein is CASSYKTGGSYNEQFF.

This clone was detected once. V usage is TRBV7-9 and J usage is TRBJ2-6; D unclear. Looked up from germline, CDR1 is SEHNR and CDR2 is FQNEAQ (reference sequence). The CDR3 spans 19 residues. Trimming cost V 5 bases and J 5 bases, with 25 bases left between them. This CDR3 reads CASSVLQYHDKGRANVLTF. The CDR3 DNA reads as TGTGCCAGCAGCGTATTACAATACCATGACAAAGGTCGGGCCAACGTCCTGACTTTC. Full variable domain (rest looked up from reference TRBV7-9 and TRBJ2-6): DTGVSQNPRHKITKRGQNVTFRCDPISEHNRLYWYRQTLGQGPEFLTYFQNEAQLEKSRLLSDRFSAERPKGSFSTLEIQRTEQGDSAMYLCASSVLQYHDKGRANVLTFGAGSRLTVL.

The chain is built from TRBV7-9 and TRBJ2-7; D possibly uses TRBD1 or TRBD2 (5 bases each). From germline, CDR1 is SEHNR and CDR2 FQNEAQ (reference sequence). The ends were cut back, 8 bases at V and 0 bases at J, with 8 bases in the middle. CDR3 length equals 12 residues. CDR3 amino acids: CASGDGSYEQYF. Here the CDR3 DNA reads TGTGCCAGCGGGGACGGCTCCTACGAGCAGTACTTC.

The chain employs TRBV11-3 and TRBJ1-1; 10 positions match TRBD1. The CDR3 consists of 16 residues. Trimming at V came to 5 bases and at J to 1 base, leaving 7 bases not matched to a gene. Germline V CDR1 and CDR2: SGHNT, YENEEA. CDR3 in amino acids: CASSPGQGYQNTEAFF. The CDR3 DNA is TGTGCCAGCAGCCCGGGACAGGGGTACCAGAACACTGAAGCTTTCTTT. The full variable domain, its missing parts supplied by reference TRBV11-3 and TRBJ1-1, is EAGVVQSPRYKIIEKKQPVAFWCNPISGHNTLYWYLQNLGQGPELLIRYENEEAVDDSQLPKDRFSAERLKGVDSTLKIQPAELGDSAVYLCASSPGQGYQNTEAFFGQGTRLTVV.

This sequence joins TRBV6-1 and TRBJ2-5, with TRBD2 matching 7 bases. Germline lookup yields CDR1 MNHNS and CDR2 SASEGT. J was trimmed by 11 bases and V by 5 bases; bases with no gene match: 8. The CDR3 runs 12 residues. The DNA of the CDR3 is TGTGCCAGCAGTCGGGACTATGAAGAGCAGTACTTC. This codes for CASSRDYEEQYF.

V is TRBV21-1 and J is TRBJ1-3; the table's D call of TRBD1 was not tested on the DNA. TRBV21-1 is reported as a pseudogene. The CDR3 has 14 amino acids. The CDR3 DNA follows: TGTGCCAGCAATAATAGGGGGCCTGGAAACACCATATATTTT. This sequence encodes CASNNRGPGNTIYF.

The CDR3 sequence: CASSLGYRGQGAKNIQYF. As DNA, the CDR3 is TGTGCCAGCAGCTTAGGGTACAGGGGCCAGGGAGCCAAAAACATTCAGTACTTC. This chain connects TRBV7-2 to TRBJ2-4; TRBD1 matches at 7 bases. After removal of 1 base from V and 0 bases from J, the junction contained 9 bases not matched to a gene. Germline V gene sequence: CDR1 SGHTA, CDR2 FQGNSA. The CDR3 contains 18 residues.

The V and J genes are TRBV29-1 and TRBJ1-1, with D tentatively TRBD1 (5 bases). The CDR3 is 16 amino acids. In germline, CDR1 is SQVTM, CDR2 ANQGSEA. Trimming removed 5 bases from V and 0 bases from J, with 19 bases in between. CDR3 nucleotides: TGCAGCGTTCATGAGGGGTCCCGGAGAATGAACACTGAAGCTTTCTTT. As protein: CSVHEGSRRMNTEAFF.

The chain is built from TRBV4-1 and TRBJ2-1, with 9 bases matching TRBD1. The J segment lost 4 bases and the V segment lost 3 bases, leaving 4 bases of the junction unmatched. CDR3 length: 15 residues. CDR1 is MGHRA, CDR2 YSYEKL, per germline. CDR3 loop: CASSQGTGRYNEQFF. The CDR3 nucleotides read TGCGCCAGCAGCCAGGGGACAGGGCGTTACAATGAGCAGTTCTTC.

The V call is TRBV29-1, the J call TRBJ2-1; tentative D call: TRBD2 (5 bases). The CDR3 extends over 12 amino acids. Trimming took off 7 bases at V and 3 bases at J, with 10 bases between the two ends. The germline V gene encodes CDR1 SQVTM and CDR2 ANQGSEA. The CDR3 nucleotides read TGCAGCGCCGGGGATTACTACAATGAGCAGTTCTTC. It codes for CSAGDYYNEQFF.